In its sample, the clone carrying this T cell receptor beta chain was seen a few times. Its antigen is still unknown. The data were taken from a study of identical twins' blood T cells. Looking at the study overall: Roughly 12 libraries, six alpha and six beta, gave some 48 million reads. General study results and limits: Mainly, cloneset size products determined shared clonotypes, twins included.

TCRdb processed the 5' RACE reads anew with MiXCR; each CDR3 protein has one entry. The sample holds a few hundred thousand distinct CDR3 sequences, 25% to 35% seen once. Germline CDR1 is SQVTM and CDR2 is ANQGSEA. Germline trimming cut 4 bases from V and 3 bases from J; bases unmatched to any gene: 7. The CDR3 is 14 residues long. V gene TRBV29-1 combines with J gene TRBJ2-7; 9 bases align to TRBD1. The sequencing sample was made of PBMCs. This TCR was sampled from a woman between 18 and 50 years old in good health. The CDR3: CSVAPGTGIYEQYF. The CDR3 DNA reads as TGCAGCGTTGCTCCCGGGACAGGGATCTACGAGCAGTACTTC.